These 19 T cell receptor beta chains originate from one sample sequenced in a study of PD-1 blockade in mismatch repair-deficient tumors (TCRdb year 2017). Libraries were made using the immunoSEQ multiplex PCR assay. TCRdb took this table from immuneACCESS and kept in-frame rearrangements with V and J called. Such tables lack part of the clones; where checked against another copy, unresolved V genes explain under half of the gap, and the rest is unexplained. This sample lists about 79,000 clones; about four fifths were detected once. Clones ranked in the top ten supply 5% to 7% of the sample. Sequenced material: peripheral blood, taken 44 weeks after starting pembrolizumab. These receptors all stem from an adult with mismatch repair-deficient cancer.

This chain uses TRBV19 with TRBJ2-7, with no clear D. The CDR3 covers 13 residues. The germline CDR1 and CDR2 sequences are LNHDA and SQIVND (reference sequence). Trimming removed 6 bases from V and 2 bases from J, with 11 bases in between. The CDR3 here is CASRIPKTYEQYF. In DNA, the CDR3 is TGTGCCAGTAGAATCCCCAAGACCTACGAGCAGTACTTC.

This chain uses TRBV2 with TRBJ2-2, with 7 bases identical to TRBD1. The CDR3 sequence is 15 residues long. CDR1 is SNHLY and CDR2 is FYNNEI in the germline V gene. The V segment lost 10 bases and the J segment 4 bases; nucleotides outside the gene matches: 12. The CDR3 bases are TGTGCCAAGCAGGGATCAGGGGGTATCACCGGGGAGCTGTTTTTT. Translating gives CAKQGSGGITGELFF.

The chain couples TRBV6-5 to TRBJ1-5, with unresolved D. CDR3 length equals 13 residues. The germline gives CDR1 MNHEY, CDR2 SVGAGI. V lost 8 bases to trimming and J lost 0 bases, with 8 bases between them. The CDR3 DNA sequence: TGTGCCAGCGGTCTGAATAGCAATCAGCCCCAGCATTTT. Its protein product is CASGLNSNQPQHF.

This clone was picked up a small number of times. V usage is TRBV5-1 and J usage is TRBJ1-5, with a tentative D call TRBD1 (5 bases). V gave up 1 base and J gave up 7 bases, with 15 bases separating them. Germline CDR1 reads SGHRS; CDR2 reads YFSETQ. The CDR3 loop spans 15 amino acids. The CDR3 coding sequence is TGCGCCAGCAGCTTGTCTGGGGCCGTGGAACAGCCCCAGCATTTT. Translating it yields CASSLSGAVEQPQHF.

The chain carries TRBV9 and TRBJ2-2; TRBD2 agrees at 9 bases. This CDR3 has 18 amino acids. The ends lost 3 bases at V and 2 bases at J; junction bases unmatched: 11. The germline V gene has CDR1 SGDLS and CDR2 YYNGEE. CDR3 nucleotides: TGTGCCAGCAGCGAACCGAGAGGACTAGCGAAAAACACCGGGGAGCTGTTTTTT. Translated: CASSEPRGLAKNTGELFF.

The chain carries TRBV6-6 and TRBJ1-1; D remains unclear. Trimming left V 0 bases short and J 1 base short, with 12 bases between. The CDR3 length is 16 residues. Germline CDR1 is MNHNY and CDR2 is SVGAGI (reference sequence). CDR3 sequence: CASSYSRSGPNTEAFF. The CDR3 DNA follows: TGTGCCAGCAGTTACTCGCGGAGCGGACCGAACACTGAAGCTTTCTTT.

This chain links TRBV9 with TRBJ2-2; D is uncertain. Germline values: CDR1 SGDLS, CDR2 YYNGEE. V was cut by 0 bases and J by 2 bases, with 8 bases left in between. The CDR3 loop spans 15 amino acids. CDR3 sequence reads: CASSVALSNTGELFF. CDR3 DNA sequence: TGTGCCAGCAGCGTAGCTCTGTCAAACACCGGGGAGCTGTTTTTT.

The gene calls are TRBV7-9 and TRBJ2-1; 9 bases are shared with TRBD2. CDR1 and CDR2 (germline): SEHNR, FQNEAQ (reference sequence). Trimming removed 5 bases from V and 9 bases from J; junction bases left unmatched: 8. The CDR3 runs to 14 residues. The CDR3 DNA reads as TGTGCCAGCAGCCCTAGGACTAGCGAAGGTGAGCAGTTCTTC. Protein sequence: CASSPRTSEGEQFF. The variable domain in full, completed from reference TRBV7-9 and TRBJ2-1, reads DTGVSQNPRHKITKRGQNVTFRCDPISEHNRLYWYRQTLGQGPEFLTYFQNEAQLEKSRLLSDRFSAERPKGSFSTLEIQRTEQGDSAMYLCASSPRTSEGEQFFGPGTRLTVL.

The rearrangement links TRBV10-3 to TRBJ2-3, with 13 nucleotides matching TRBD2. The CDR3 consists of 15 residues. CDR1 is ENHRY, CDR2 SYGVKD, per germline. V shed 3 bases, J shed 6 bases, and the junction held 3 bases outside the gene matches. The CDR3 nucleotides are TGTGCCATCAGTGAATTACTAGCGGGAGGGGATACGCAGTATTTT. Translation: CAISELLAGGDTQYF.

The chain joins TRBV19 to TRBJ2-3; D is unresolved. The germline V gene has CDR1 LNHDA and CDR2 SQIVND (reference sequence). CDR3 length: 16 residues. Trimming removed 3 bases from V and 1 base from J, with 14 bases in between. The CDR3 DNA sequence: TGTGCCAGTAGTATTAAGGTCGGTTTCGGCACAGATACGCAGTATTTT. Encoded protein: CASSIKVGFGTDTQYF.

This rearrangement joins TRBV7-9 to TRBJ2-5, with a tentative D call TRBD2 (6 bases). Germline V gene data show CDR1 as SEHNR and CDR2 as FQNEAQ (reference sequence). This CDR3 region has 13 residues. V dropped 3 bases and J dropped 5 bases, with 10 bases sitting between them. Here the CDR3 DNA reads TGTGCCAGCAGCTTCTGGGCGGGGGAGACCCAGTACTTC. Residues: CASSFWAGETQYF.

This sequence joins TRBV11-2 and TRBJ2-7; 7 bases are a match to TRBD1. The V and J ends lost 1 base and 0 bases, in that order; junction bases with no gene match: 3. Germline V gene sequence: CDR1 SGHAT, CDR2 FQNNGV. The CDR3 length is 15 residues. The CDR3 spells CASSLGDRVSYEQYF. The CDR3 region has the DNA TGTGCCAGCAGCTTAGGGGACAGAGTCTCCTACGAGCAGTACTTC.

This chain uses TRBV7-9 with TRBJ1-1, with a tentative D call TRBD1 (5 bases). V shed 4 bases and J shed 6 bases, with 12 bases lying between them. The CDR3 contains 13 residues. Germline V gives CDR1 SEHNR, CDR2 FQNEAQ (reference sequence). Here the CDR3 DNA reads TGTGCCAGCAGCTGGATGCAGGGCTCTGAAGCTTTCTTT. Residues: CASSWMQGSEAFF.

This clone was detected a few times. The chain combines TRBV6-5 with TRBJ2-2; D is unclear. There are 13 residues in the CDR3. The V end was cut by 7 bases, the J end by 4 bases, with 10 bases between. CDR1 and CDR2 from the germline V gene are MNHEY and SVGAGI. The chain's CDR3 is CASIQSGTGELFF. Written as DNA, the CDR3 is TGTGCCAGCATTCAGAGTGGCACCGGGGAGCTGTTTTTT.

The V gene is TRBV5-1, the J gene TRBJ2-1; tentatively, D is TRBD1 or TRBD2 (5 bases each). There are 17 residues in the CDR3. CDR1 SGHRS and CDR2 YFSETQ come from the germline V gene. V lost 5 bases, J lost 0 bases, and 18 bases lay in between. The CDR3 spells CASREGDPRSSYNEQFF. In DNA form, the CDR3 reads TGCGCCAGCAGGGAAGGGGACCCGAGGAGCTCCTACAATGAGCAGTTCTTC.

CDR3 nucleotides: TGTGCCAGCAGTTACGGGGGTGCAGATACGCAGTATTTT. This encodes CASSYGGADTQYF. The chain uses TRBV6-6 and TRBJ2-3; D possibly matches TRBD1 or TRBD2 (5 bases each). The CDR3 consists of 13 residues. Germline CDR1 MNHNY, CDR2 SVGAGI (reference sequence). Between the trimmed V and J ends, which lost 2 bases and 4 bases, there was a span of 7 bases.

The chain couples TRBV4-1 to TRBJ2-7, with TRBD2 matching over 10 bases. The J segment lost 0 bases and the V segment lost 5 bases, leaving 13 bases of the junction unmatched. The length of the CDR3 is 18 residues. Germline values: CDR1 MGHRA, CDR2 YSYEKL. The CDR3 sequence is CASSEHLAGDTSSYEQYF. DNA of the CDR3: TGCGCCAGCAGCGAACACCTAGCGGGAGACACAAGCTCCTACGAGCAGTACTTC.

Concerning this clone itself: The same CDR3 is also encoded by other DNA sequences in this sample. The rearrangement links TRBV5-6 to TRBJ1-5; D gene uncertain. With 3 bases removed from V and 3 bases from J, the gap between germline ends came to 10 bases. The CDR3 runs 14 residues. CDR1 is SGHDT and CDR2 is YYEEEE in the germline V gene. The CDR3 nucleotides are TGTGCCAGCAGCTCATCAGGTCTCAATCAGCCCCAGCATTTT. Protein: CASSSSGLNQPQHF. Based on the CDR3 plus reference TRBV5-6 and TRBJ1-5, the full variable domain is DAGVTQSPTHLIKTRGQQVTLRCSPKSGHDTVSWYQQALGQGPQFIFQYYEEEERQRGNFPDRFSGHQFPNYSSELNVNALLLGDSALYLCASSSSGLNQPQHFGDGTRLSIL.

The V gene is TRBV5-1, the J gene TRBJ1-3; D call uncertain. In germline, CDR1 is SGHRS, CDR2 YFSETQ. The V end lost 3 bases, the J end lost 3 bases, and 13 bases lay between the germline ends. There are 15 residues in the CDR3. The CDR3 DNA reads TGCGCCAGCAGCTCCGGCCCGGAAGATGGAAACACCATATATTTT. This codes for CASSSGPEDGNTIYF.